The source of this TCR beta chain is a study of cytomegalovirus exposure and HLA in healthy donors. 60 Vbeta and 13 Jbeta primers were used in PCR. Generated by immunoSEQ multiplex PCR, the TCRdb table keeps only in-frame clones and is missing some. The sample lists 150,000 to 200,000 clones, around 84% occurring once. The germline CDR1 and CDR2 sequences are MNHEY and SMNVEV (reference sequence). The junction had 5 bases not matched to a gene; V was cut back by 4 bases and J by 3 bases. This CDR3 spans 14 amino acids. Comment on this clone: Its specificity is not known.

Study conclusions and caveats: The classifier reportedly diagnosed cytomegalovirus status with high sensitivity and specificity. Earlier analysis found most TCR beta V segments productive about 87% or about 30% of the time.

Sequenced input: PBMCs. The chain uses TRBV27 and TRBJ1-2; 7 nucleotides agree with TRBD1. The sequence was obtained from a woman in her 40s in good health and CMV-seronegative. In nucleotides, the CDR3 is TGTGCCAGCAGTTCATCCGGGACAGACTATGGCTACACCTTC. Encoded protein: CASSSSGTDYGYTF.